This T cell receptor beta chain was recorded in a study of T cell responses to AZD1222 COVID-19 vaccine. Study-wide background: Second-dose groups at about 4 or about 12 weeks were pooled.

Data came from immunoSEQ multiplex PCR; TCRdb stores just in-frame clones and leaves some out. The sample consists of approximately 150,000 clones, about 91% of them appearing once. Trimming took 2 bases from V and 5 from J, leaving 7 bases between them. The V gene's germline CDR1 is SGHTA and CDR2 FQGNSA. The CDR3 totals 14 residues. With respect to this clone: Antigen specificity is unknown.

General study points: Only 5 or 6 people who got AZD1222 tested seropositive at baseline. Repertoire sampling occurred only after the peak T cell response.

The chain links TRBV7-2 to TRBJ1-6; D perhaps matches TRBD1 (5 bases). Material: peripheral blood, obtained on day 0 of AZD1222 vaccination. This receptor was taken from an adult in good health. The CDR3 sequence is CASSLQGDNSPLHF. The CDR3 DNA reads as TGTGCCAGCAGCTTACAGGGAGATAATTCACCCCTCCACTTT.